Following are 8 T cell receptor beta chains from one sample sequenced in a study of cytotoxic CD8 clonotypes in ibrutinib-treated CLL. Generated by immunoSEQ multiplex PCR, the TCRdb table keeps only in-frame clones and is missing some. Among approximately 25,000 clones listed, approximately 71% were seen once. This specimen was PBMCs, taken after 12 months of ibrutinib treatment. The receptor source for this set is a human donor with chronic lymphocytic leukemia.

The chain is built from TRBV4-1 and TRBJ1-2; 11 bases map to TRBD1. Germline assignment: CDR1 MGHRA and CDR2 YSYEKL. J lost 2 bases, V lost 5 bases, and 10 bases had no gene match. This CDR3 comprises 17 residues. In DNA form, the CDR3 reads TGCGCCAGCAGCGCCGGGACAGGGGGGTCCTTCAACTATGGCTACACCTTC. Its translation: CASSAGTGGSFNYGYTF.

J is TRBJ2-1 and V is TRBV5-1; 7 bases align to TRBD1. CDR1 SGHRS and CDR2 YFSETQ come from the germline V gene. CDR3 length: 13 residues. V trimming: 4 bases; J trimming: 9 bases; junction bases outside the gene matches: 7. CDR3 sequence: CASSTDRASEQFF. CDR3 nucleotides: TGCGCCAGCAGCACTGACAGGGCTAGTGAGCAGTTCTTC.

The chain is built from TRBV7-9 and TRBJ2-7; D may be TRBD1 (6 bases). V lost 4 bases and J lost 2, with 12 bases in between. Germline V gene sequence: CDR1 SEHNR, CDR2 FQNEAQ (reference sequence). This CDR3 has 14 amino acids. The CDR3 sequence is CASSSTGFPYEQYF. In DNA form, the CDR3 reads TGTGCCAGCAGCTCAACAGGGTTCCCCTACGAGCAGTACTTC.

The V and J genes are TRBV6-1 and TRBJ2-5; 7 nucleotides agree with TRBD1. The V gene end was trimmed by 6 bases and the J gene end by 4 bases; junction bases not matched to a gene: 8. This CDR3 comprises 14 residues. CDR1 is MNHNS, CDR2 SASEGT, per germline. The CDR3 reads CASRLDRVTETQYF. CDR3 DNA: TGTGCCAGCAGACTAGACAGGGTCACAGAGACCCAGTACTTC.

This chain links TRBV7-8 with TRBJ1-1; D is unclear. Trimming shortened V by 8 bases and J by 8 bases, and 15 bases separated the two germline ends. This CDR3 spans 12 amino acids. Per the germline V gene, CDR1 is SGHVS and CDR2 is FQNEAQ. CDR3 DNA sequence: TGTGCCAGCCTTAATTGGGAAACCGAAGCTTTCTTT. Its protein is CASLNWETEAFF.

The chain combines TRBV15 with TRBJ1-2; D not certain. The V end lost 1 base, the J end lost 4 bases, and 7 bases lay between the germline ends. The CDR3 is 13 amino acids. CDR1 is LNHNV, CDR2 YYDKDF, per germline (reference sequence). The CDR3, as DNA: TGTGCCACCAGCAGAGTTGGGGTCTATGGCTACACCTTC. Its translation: CATSRVGVYGYTF.

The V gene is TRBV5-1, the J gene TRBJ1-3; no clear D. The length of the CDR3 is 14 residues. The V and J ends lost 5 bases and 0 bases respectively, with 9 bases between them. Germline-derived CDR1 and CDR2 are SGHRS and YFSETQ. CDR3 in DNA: TGCGCCAGCAGTACGGCGGGCTCTGGAAACACCATATATTTT. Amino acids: CASSTAGSGNTIYF.

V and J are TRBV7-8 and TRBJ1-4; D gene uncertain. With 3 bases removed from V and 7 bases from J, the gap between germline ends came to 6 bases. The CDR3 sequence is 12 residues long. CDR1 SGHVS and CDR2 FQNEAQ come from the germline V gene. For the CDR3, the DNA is TGTGCCAGCAGCTTCGACGGTGAAAAACTGTTTTTT. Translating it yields CASSFDGEKLFF. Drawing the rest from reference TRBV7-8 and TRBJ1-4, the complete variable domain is GAGVSQSPRYKVAKRGQDVALRCDPISGHVSLFWYQQALGQGPEFLTYFQNEAQLDKSGLPSDRFFAERPEGSVSTLKIQRTQQEDSAVYLCASSFDGEKLFFGSGTQLSVL.